A single sample is the source of the 28 T cell receptor beta chains below, sequenced in a study of early T cells in non-severe SARS-CoV-2 infection. MiXCR, run by TCRdb on the 5' RACE reads, gives a single entry per CDR3 protein. Counted here are roughly 54,000 distinct CDR3 sequences, roughly 5.5% occurring once; the ten biggest clones make up 6.8%. Input material: whole blood. The receptors stem from an adult who was a healthcare worker with PCR-confirmed SARS-CoV-2 infection or an uninfected control (not recorded which).

The chain is built from TRBV20-1 and TRBJ2-1, with 10 bases matching TRBD2. The J segment lost 4 bases and the V segment lost 4 bases, leaving 7 bases of the junction unmatched. The CDR3 is made up of 15 amino acids. The V gene's germline CDR1 is DFQATT and CDR2 SNEGSKA (reference sequence). This CDR3 reads CSATSTSGIYNEQFF. As DNA, the CDR3 is TGCAGTGCTACTTCCACTAGCGGGATTTACAATGAGCAGTTCTTC.

This clonotype was recorded at least ten times. This chain connects TRBV4-2 to TRBJ2-4, with TRBD2 identical over 13 bases. J was trimmed by 3 bases and V by 1 base; bases with no gene match: 15. CDR1 and CDR2 (germline): LGHNA, YNFKEQ. This CDR3 spans 21 amino acids. CDR3 in DNA: TGTGCCAGCAGCCAAGCCAATGGACTAGCGGGAGTGGGGGGTGACAAAAACATTCAGTACTTC. Its translation: CASSQANGLAGVGGDKNIQYF.

This clonotype was seen many times. The rearrangement uses TRBV20-1 and TRBJ2-4, with unresolved D. V was shortened by 6 bases and J by 3 bases, with 15 bases between the two germline ends. The CDR3 runs 14 residues. The germline gives CDR1 DFQATT, CDR2 SNEGSKA (reference sequence). The CDR3 here is CSALDSSDKNIQYF. As DNA, the CDR3 is TGCAGTGCCCTGGATAGCTCAGACAAAAACATTCAGTACTTC.

This clonotype was recorded at least ten times. The chain combines TRBV6-4 with TRBJ1-1; D is perhaps TRBD1 (5 bases). Trimming removed 4 bases at V and 0 bases at J, with 6 bases between. CDR1 MRHNA and CDR2 SNTAGT come from the germline V gene. This CDR3 region has 13 residues. CDR3 in amino acids: CASSVQVNTEAFF. Written as DNA, the CDR3 is TGTGCCAGCAGTGTACAGGTGAACACTGAAGCTTTCTTT.

This clonotype was seen repeatedly, ten times or more. This chain connects TRBV10-3 to TRBJ2-7; 8 bases match TRBD1. The germline V gene has CDR1 ENHRY and CDR2 SYGVKD. V lost 3 bases and J lost 4; bases outside the gene matches: 5. The CDR3 extends over 14 amino acids. The CDR3 bases are TGTGCCATCAGTGAATTGCAGGGGGCTTACGAGCAGTACTTC. As protein: CAISELQGAYEQYF.

The chain is built from TRBV5-6 and TRBJ2-1, with D tentatively TRBD1 (6 bases). Trimming took 7 bases from V and 1 from J, leaving 15 bases between them. There are 15 residues in the CDR3. CDR1 and CDR2 (germline): SGHDT, YYEEEE. The chain's CDR3 is CASRHWTASYNEQFF. The CDR3 nucleotides read TGTGCCAGCCGTCATTGGACAGCTTCCTACAATGAGCAGTTCTTC.

This clonotype was counted at least ten times. V gene TRBV20-1 combines with J gene TRBJ2-7, with 9 bases fitting TRBD2. The junction had 10 bases not matched to a gene; V was cut back by 3 bases and J by 4 bases. This CDR3 is built from 15 residues. Germline CDR1 is DFQATT and CDR2 is SNEGSKA (reference sequence). The CDR3 DNA reads as TGCAGTGCTAGTGCCAAAAGCGGGGGGCCATACGAGCAGTACTTC. Its translation is CSASAKSGGPYEQYF.

There are a few counts of this clonotype. The chain uses TRBV11-2 and TRBJ2-7; 10 bases agree with TRBD2. With V trimmed by 3 bases and J by 1 base, 9 bases remained unmatched. Looked up from germline, CDR1 is SGHAT and CDR2 is FQNNGV. CDR3 length: 17 amino acids. The CDR3 sequence is CASSLEISGGISYEQYF. DNA for the CDR3: TGTGCCAGCAGCTTGGAGATTAGCGGGGGGATTTCCTACGAGCAGTACTTC. The whole variable domain, remainder taken from reference TRBV11-2 and TRBJ2-7, is EAGVAQSPRYKIIEKRQSVAFWCNPISGHATLYWYQQILGQGPKLLIQFQNNGVVDDSQLPKDRFSAERLKGVDSTLKIQPAKLEDSAVYLCASSLEISGGISYEQYFGPGTRLTVT.

V is TRBV7-2 and J is TRBJ1-4, with TRBD1 matching over 7 bases. CDR1 is SGHTA, CDR2 FQGNSA, per germline. The V gene end was trimmed by 4 bases and the J gene end by 7 bases; junction bases not matched to a gene: 9. This CDR3 is built from 15 residues. For the CDR3, the DNA is TGTGCCAGCAGCTCCCGACAGGGTCAAGGTGAAAAACTGTTTTTT. Encoded protein: CASSSRQGQGEKLFF.

In the case of this clonotype: This may come from a read error, since a much larger clone is one base off. The chain is built from TRBV2 and TRBJ1-6, with D perhaps matching TRBD1 (5 bases). The germline V gene encodes CDR1 SNHLY and CDR2 FYNNEI. This CDR3 comprises 14 residues. Trimming took 11 bases from V and 11 from J, leaving 22 bases between them. The CDR3 protein is CAGNTGRLIAPLHF. The CDR3 nucleotides read TGTGCCGGCAACACGGGACGTCTTATCGCACCCCTCCACTTT.

Ten or more counts support this clonotype. The chain employs TRBV14 and TRBJ2-3, with D uncertain. From germline, CDR1 is SGHDN and CDR2 FVKESK. V was cut by 4 bases and J by 5 bases, with 19 bases left in between. CDR3 length: 16 residues. The CDR3 DNA sequence: TGTGCCAGCAGCCTATCACTCGCCATCGATATAGATACGCAGTATTTT. This gives the protein CASSLSLAIDIDTQYF.

The rearrangement uses TRBV2 and TRBJ2-1, with D tentatively TRBD2 (6 bases). Trimming cost V 5 bases and J 8 bases, with 19 bases left between them. CDR3 size: 15 residues. Per the germline V gene, CDR1 is SNHLY and CDR2 is FYNNEI. Here the CDR3 DNA reads TGTGCCAGCAGTCAGCGGGCAGCTAGGGCAGATGAGCAGTTCTTC. Translation gives CASSQRAARADEQFF.

This clonotype was seen ten or more times. The chain couples TRBV27 to TRBJ2-5; D remains unclear. V was clipped by 6 bases and J by 5 bases, with 16 bases between them. The CDR3 loop spans 14 amino acids. Germline CDR1 is MNHEY and CDR2 is SMNVEV (reference sequence). The DNA for the CDR3 is TGTGCCAGCAGCTATGCCGGGCCCCCCGAGACCCAGTACTTC. It translates to CASSYAGPPETQYF.

There are many counts of this clonotype. The rearrangement joins TRBV28 to TRBJ1-2; weak D call: TRBD1 (5 bases). Germline loops: CDR1 MDHEN, CDR2 SYDVKM. The CDR3 contains 12 residues. V was pared by 8 bases and J by 13 bases, with 20 bases between. This CDR3 is CASAWGRQAGTF. The CDR3 DNA reads as TGTGCCAGCGCTTGGGGACGGCAGGCGGGCACCTTC.

This clonotype appeared a few times. The gene calls are TRBV4-3 and TRBJ1-2; D call uncertain. V lost 0 bases and J 4 bases, leaving 9 bases between the germline ends. The CDR3 covers 14 residues. The germline CDR1 and CDR2 sequences are LGHNA and YSLEER. CDR3: CASSQENSPYGYTF. CDR3 bases: TGCGCCAGCAGCCAAGAAAATAGTCCCTATGGCTACACCTTC.

The V call is TRBV7-2, the J call TRBJ2-1; TRBD2 agrees at 7 bases. This CDR3 is 14 amino acids long. Germline V lookup: CDR1 SGHTA, CDR2 FQGNSA. Unmatched junction bases numbered 9, after V lost 10 bases and J lost 3 bases. The CDR3 region has the DNA TGTGCCACTGGCTCGGGCGGGGGCTACAATGAGCAGTTCTTC. Translating gives CATGSGGGYNEQFF.

This clonotype came up many times. The chain recombines TRBV1 with TRBJ1-2; the D segment call TRBD1 is taken from the table without a DNA check. TRBV1 is noted as a pseudogene. The CDR3 is 16 residues long. The CDR3 bases are TGCACCAGCAGCCATTCAGGGACAACCGGCGGGTATGGCTACACCTTC. The encoded protein is CTSSHSGTTGGYGYTF.

This clonotype was detected ten times or more. The chain has TRBV2 and TRBJ1-3; D gene unclear. In germline, CDR1 is SNHLY, CDR2 FYNNEI. The germline V and J ends were trimmed by 5 bases and 1 base, with 9 bases remaining between them. The CDR3 spans 14 residues. The DNA for the CDR3 is TGTGCCAGCAGTAAACAGTGGTCTGGAAACACCATATATTTT. Its translation is CASSKQWSGNTIYF.

In its sample, this clonotype was seen many times. This chain links TRBV5-1 with TRBJ2-7, with D perhaps matching TRBD2 (5 bases). CDR3 length equals 16 residues. V lost 0 bases to trimming and J lost 4 bases, with 17 bases between them. Germline CDR1 reads SGHRS; CDR2 reads YFSETQ. CDR3 loop: CASSLGAGEKTYEQYF. The CDR3 DNA follows: TGCGCCAGCAGCTTGGGTGCCGGGGAAAAAACATACGAGCAGTACTTC.

By proportion, this clonotype is medium-sized. The chain uses TRBV6-4 and TRBJ2-3; TRBD2 matches 12 bases. This CDR3 contains 14 residues. The V segment lost 4 bases and the J segment 4 bases; nucleotides outside the gene matches: 0. Looked up from germline, CDR1 is MRHNA and CDR2 is SNTAGT. CDR3 residues: CASSGLAGADTQYF. As DNA, the CDR3 is TGTGCCAGCAGTGGACTAGCGGGGGCAGATACGCAGTATTTT.

The table lists this clonotype with many counts. The genes are TRBV29-1 and TRBJ2-3; a possible D gene is TRBD2 (6 bases). Trimming removed 4 bases from V and 0 bases from J, with 14 bases in between. CDR1 SQVTM and CDR2 ANQGSEA come from the germline V gene. This CDR3 comprises 15 residues. CDR3 residues: CSVGRLATSTDTQYF. DNA for the CDR3: TGCAGCGTTGGTCGGCTAGCGACTAGCACAGATACGCAGTATTTT.

V gene TRBV15 combines with J gene TRBJ2-7; unclear D gene. Per the germline V gene, CDR1 is LNHNV and CDR2 is YYDKDF (reference sequence). Deletions cut 0 bases from V and 0 bases from J, with 9 bases between. The CDR3 length is 15 residues. The CDR3 coding sequence is TGTGCCACCAGCAGAGATCGAATGAACTCCTACGAGCAGTACTTC. It specifies CATSRDRMNSYEQYF.

This clonotype was recorded at least ten times. V is TRBV7-6 and J is TRBJ1-3; maybe TRBD1 (5 bases). Trimming shortened V by 5 bases and J by 0 bases, and 14 bases separated the two germline ends. The CDR3 runs 16 residues. Germline CDR1 SGHVS, CDR2 FNYEAQ. CDR3 amino acids: CASSPTAGLSGNTIYF. The CDR3 nucleotides read TGTGCCAGCAGCCCCACTGCAGGGCTCTCTGGAAACACCATATATTTT.

V and J are TRBV28 and TRBJ2-7, with D hard to call. Germline assignment: CDR1 MDHEN and CDR2 SYDVKM. Trimming left V 6 bases short and J 4 bases short, with 16 bases between. The CDR3 runs 14 residues. In DNA form, the CDR3 reads TGTGCCAGCAGCCTTGAATTGCAGCCTTACGAGCAGTACTTC. The encoded protein is CASSLELQPYEQYF.

The CDR3 protein is CASSPSSGYEQYF. CDR3 in DNA: TGCGCCAGCAGCCCCTCTTCGGGGTACGAGCAGTACTTC. This sequence joins TRBV4-3 and TRBJ2-7; a weak D match, TRBD2 (5 bases). CDR1 and CDR2 from the germline V gene are LGHNA and YSLEER. V lost 4 bases to trimming and J lost 4 bases, with 11 bases between them. The CDR3 covers 13 residues.

This clonotype was observed at least ten times. CDR3 in amino acids: CASSRTGRGELFF. For the CDR3, the DNA is TGTGCCAGCAGTCGTACGGGACGCGGGGAGCTGTTTTTT. This rearrangement joins TRBV3-1 to TRBJ2-2, with D perhaps given as TRBD1 or TRBD2 (5 bases each). CDR1 and CDR2 (germline): LGHDT, YNNKEL (reference sequence). Trimming pared 6 bases from V and 7 bases from J, leaving 12 bases between. This CDR3 spans 13 amino acids.

This clonotype was seen many times. The CDR3: CASSVASASYNEQFF. DNA for the CDR3: TGTGCCAGCAGTGTGGCAAGCGCATCCTACAATGAGCAGTTCTTC. The V and J genes are TRBV6-4 and TRBJ2-1; no firm D call. Trimming stripped 4 bases from V and 1 base from J, with 11 bases between. Germline lookup yields CDR1 MRHNA and CDR2 SNTAGT. This CDR3 spans 15 amino acids.

This clonotype came up many times. The genes are TRBV20-1 and TRBJ2-7; TRBD1 agrees at 9 bases. This CDR3 has 15 amino acids. Trimming removed 0 bases from V and 2 bases from J; junction bases left unmatched: 5. Germline lookup yields CDR1 DFQATT and CDR2 SNEGSKA (reference sequence). CDR3 nucleotides: TGCAGTGCTAGAGATGTCGGGACAGGGCCCTACGAGCAGTACTTC. This encodes CSARDVGTGPYEQYF.